The 9 T cell receptor beta chains below were found in one sample sequenced in a study of blood T cell repertoires in COVID-19. TCRdb keeps only in-frame clones here, not all; method: immunoSEQ multiplex PCR. The data show about 160,000 clones, roughly 84% seen once. Input material: peripheral blood. Every receptor here comes from a woman of 80 years or more with active or convalescent COVID-19.

This clone was observed a handful of times. The chain is built from TRBV28 and TRBJ2-3, with 15 bases that match TRBD2. The CDR3 runs 16 residues. Germline V lookup: CDR1 MDHEN, CDR2 SYDVKM. CDR3: CATGLAGGLYGDTQYF. CDR3 DNA: TGTGCTACGGGACTAGCGGGAGGCCTATACGGAGATACGCAGTATTTT.

The rearrangement uses TRBV29-1 and TRBJ1-3; 7 nucleotides agree with TRBD1. The CDR3 totals 13 residues. With 7 bases clipped from V and 3 bases from J, the junction kept 6 bases outside the gene matches. Per the germline V gene, CDR1 is SQVTM and CDR2 is ANQGSEA. The CDR3: CSGGNRGGNTIYF. DNA of the CDR3: TGCAGCGGGGGGAACAGGGGTGGAAACACCATATATTTT.

The chain recombines TRBV5-1 with TRBJ1-6; 9 bases fit TRBD1. CDR3 size: 17 residues. CDR1 and CDR2 from the germline V gene are SGHRS and YFSETQ. The junction had 12 bases not matched to a gene; V was cut back by 3 bases and J by 8 bases. DNA for the CDR3: TGCGCCAGCAGCTCATCCGGGACAGGGAACCTCGATTCACCCCTCCACTTT. Translating gives CASSSSGTGNLDSPLHF.

This chain links TRBV5-1 with TRBJ2-7; D not resolved. The CDR3 spans 13 residues. Trimming pared 0 bases from V and 2 bases from J, leaving 6 bases between. The germline V gene encodes CDR1 SGHRS and CDR2 YFSETQ. CDR3 sequence (DNA): TGCGCCAGCAGCTTGGACAGAGCCTACGAGCAGTACTTC. It is translated as CASSLDRAYEQYF.

This clone is a singleton in its sample. This chain connects TRBV3-1 (or the pseudogene TRBV3-2) to TRBJ1-1, with D possibly TRBD1 on 6 matching bases. The length of the CDR3 is 12 residues. V was trimmed by 4 bases and J by 8 bases, leaving 11 bases between them. CDR1 is LGHDT, CDR2 YNNKEL, per germline (reference sequence). The CDR3 bases are TGTGCCAGCAGCCGAGTGGACAGAGAAGCTTTCTTT. This translates into CASSRVDREAFF.

J is TRBJ2-1 and V is TRBV1; the table's D call, TRBD2, was not checked against the DNA. TRBV1 is an annotated pseudogene. CDR3 length equals 18 residues. DNA for the CDR3: TGCACCAGCAGCCACGACGTCCTAGCGGGAGGCCCCTACAATGAGCAGTTCTTC. This codes for CTSSHDVLAGGPYNEQFF.

This chain joins TRBV6-2 or TRBV6-3 and TRBJ2-7; 11 positions match TRBD2. This CDR3 is built from 13 residues. With 6 bases clipped from V and 6 bases from J, the junction kept 4 bases outside the gene matches. The V gene's germline CDR1 is MNHEY and CDR2 SVGEGT. The CDR3: CASSSGTSGEQYF. For the CDR3, the DNA is TGTGCCAGCAGCTCCGGGACTAGCGGCGAGCAGTACTTC.

The chain has TRBV11-2 and TRBJ2-7; a possible D gene is TRBD2 (6 bases). V shed 5 bases and J shed 2 bases, with 19 bases lying between them. The CDR3 totals 16 residues. From germline, CDR1 is SGHAT and CDR2 FQNNGV. The CDR3 coding sequence is TGTGCCAGCAGCCCCCTCCGACTAGGGTCAACCTACGAGCAGTACTTC. Residues: CASSPLRLGSTYEQYF.

Only one count was recorded for this clone. The CDR3, as DNA: TGTGCCAGCAGTTCCTCTGCGGTAGCGGGAGGGCCAAATGAGCAGTTCTTC. The encoded protein is CASSSSAVAGGPNEQFF. The chain recombines TRBV6-2 or TRBV6-3 with TRBJ2-1; TRBD2 matches at 11 bases. The CDR3 sequence is 17 residues long. V lost 4 bases, J lost 7 bases, and 12 bases stayed unmatched. Germline V CDR1 and CDR2: MNHEY, SVGEGT.